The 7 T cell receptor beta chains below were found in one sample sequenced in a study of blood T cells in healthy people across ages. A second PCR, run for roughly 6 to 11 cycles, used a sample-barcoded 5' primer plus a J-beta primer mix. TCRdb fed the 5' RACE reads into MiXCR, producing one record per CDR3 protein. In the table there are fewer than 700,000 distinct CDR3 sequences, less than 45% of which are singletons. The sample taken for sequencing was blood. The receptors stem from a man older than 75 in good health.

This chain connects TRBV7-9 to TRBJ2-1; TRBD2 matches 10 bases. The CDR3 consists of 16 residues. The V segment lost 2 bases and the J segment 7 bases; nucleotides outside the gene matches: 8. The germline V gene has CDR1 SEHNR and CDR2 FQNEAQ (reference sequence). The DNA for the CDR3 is TGTGCCAGCAGCTTACTCCCTAGCGGGAGTTTTAATGAGCAGTTCTTC. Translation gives CASSLLPSGSFNEQFF. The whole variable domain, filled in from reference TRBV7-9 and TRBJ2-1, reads DTGVSQNPRHKITKRGQNVTFRCDPISEHNRLYWYRQTLGQGPEFLTYFQNEAQLEKSRLLSDRFSAERPKGSFSTLEIQRTEQGDSAMYLCASSLLPSGSFNEQFFGPGTRLTVL.

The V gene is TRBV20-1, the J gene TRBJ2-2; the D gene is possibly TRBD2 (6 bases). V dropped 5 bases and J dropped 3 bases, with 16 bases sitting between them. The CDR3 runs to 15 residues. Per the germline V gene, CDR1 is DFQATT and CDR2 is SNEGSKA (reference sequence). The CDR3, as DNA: TGCAGTGCTCATTCTAGCGCTGGGGACACCGGGGAGCTGTTTTTT. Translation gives CSAHSSAGDTGELFF.

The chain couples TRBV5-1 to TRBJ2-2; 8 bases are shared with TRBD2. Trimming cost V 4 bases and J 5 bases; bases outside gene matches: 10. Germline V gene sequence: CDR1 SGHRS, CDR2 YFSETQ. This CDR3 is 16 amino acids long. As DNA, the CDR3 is TGCGCCAGCAGCCACGACGGACTAGCAGGTACCGGGGAGCTGTTTTTT. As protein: CASSHDGLAGTGELFF.

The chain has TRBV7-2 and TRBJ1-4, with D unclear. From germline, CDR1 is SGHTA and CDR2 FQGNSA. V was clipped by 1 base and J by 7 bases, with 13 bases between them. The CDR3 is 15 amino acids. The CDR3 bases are TGTGCCAGCAGCTTAGATGGCTCCAGAACTGAAAAACTGTTTTTT. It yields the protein CASSLDGSRTEKLFF.

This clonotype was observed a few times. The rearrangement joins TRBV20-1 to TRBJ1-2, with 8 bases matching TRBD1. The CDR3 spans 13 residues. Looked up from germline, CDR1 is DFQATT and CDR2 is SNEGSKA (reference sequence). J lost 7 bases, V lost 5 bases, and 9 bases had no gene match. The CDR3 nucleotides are TGCAGTGCTGCCCCCCAGGGGGCCCGTGGCTACACCTTC. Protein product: CSAAPQGARGYTF.

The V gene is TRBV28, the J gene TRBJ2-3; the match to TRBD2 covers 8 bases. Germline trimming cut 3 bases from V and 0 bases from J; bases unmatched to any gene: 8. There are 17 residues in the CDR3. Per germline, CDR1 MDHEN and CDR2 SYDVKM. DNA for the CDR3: TGTGCCAGCAGTTTGATGGGCGGGAGGCTAAGCACAGATACGCAGTATTTT. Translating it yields CASSLMGGRLSTDTQYF.

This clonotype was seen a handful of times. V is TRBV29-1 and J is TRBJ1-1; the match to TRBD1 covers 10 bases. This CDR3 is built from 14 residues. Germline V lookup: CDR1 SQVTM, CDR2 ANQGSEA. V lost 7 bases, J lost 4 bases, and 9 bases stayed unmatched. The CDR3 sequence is CSASTGGAGTEAFF. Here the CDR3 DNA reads TGCAGCGCCTCGACAGGGGGCGCTGGCACTGAAGCTTTCTTT.